Listed below are T cell receptor beta chains from one sample, sequenced in a study of shared clonotypes between healthy human individuals. Here immunoSEQ multiplex PCR was the method, and the copy in TCRdb shows in-frame clones only, minus some. The data show millions of clones, with 85% to 95% seen just once and 0.1% to 0.15% held by the top ten. Sequencing was performed on naive CD4+ T cells sorted from blood. These receptors were collected from a man between 18 and 35 years old in good health. The CDR3 runs from the conserved cysteine through the conserved F or W. The order of the fields is clone size, J gene, V gene, CDR3 length, D gene, CDR3 DNA, CDR3 protein. D genes are given only for firm matches. Clone size appears in some rows only: once, few, many, or a class for an expanded clone.

-,TRBJ2-1,TRBV29-1,15,TRBD2,TGCAGCGTCCTCGGACTAGCGGGGGGGAATAATGAGCAGTTCTTC,CSVLGLAGGNNEQFF
-,TRBJ1-1,TRBV6-5,12,-,TGTGCCAGCGCCTCTGGGGGCACTGAAGCTTTCTTT,CASASGGTEAFF
-,TRBJ2-1,TRBV5-6,17,TRBD2,TGTGCCAGCAGCTTGGTTGGCGGGGGGTCCTCCTACAATGAGCAGTTCTTC,CASSLVGGGSSYNEQFF
-,TRBJ2-2,TRBV5-4,15,TRBD2,TGTGCCAGCAGCCGTAGCGGGACGAACACCGGGGAGCTGTTTTTT,CASSRSGTNTGELFF
-,TRBJ2-3,TRBV7-2,18,TRBD2,TGTGCCAGCAGCAAATACGTTCGGACTAGCGACGGCACAGATACGCAGTATTTT,CASSKYVRTSDGTDTQYF
-,TRBJ1-3,TRBV7-9,15,-,TGTGCCAGCAGCTTACTCAGACCCTCTGGAAACACCATATATTTT,CASSLLRPSGNTIYF
-,TRBJ2-7,TRBV7-8,16,TRBD1,TGTGCCAGCAGCTCCCGTCCGGGACAGGGGGCCTACGAGCAGTACTTC,CASSSRPGQGAYEQYF
-,TRBJ1-1,TRBV6-1,14,-,TGTGCCAGCAGTGCCTCTTGGGGGGGCACTGAAGCTTTCTTT,CASSASWGGTEAFF
-,TRBJ2-7,TRBV18,16,-,TGTGCCAGCTCACCACCGGGGGAGTTTGGGTCCGGGGAGCAGTACTTC,CASSPPGEFGSGEQYF
-,TRBJ2-7,TRBV7-9,13,-,TGTGCCAGCAGCTTAGAGGGGCCGGGGGAGCAGTACTTC,CASSLEGPGEQYF
-,TRBJ1-2,TRBV6-5,12,-,TGTGCCAGCAGGGGACCTAAGGGGGGCAACACCTTC,CASRGPKGGNTF
-,TRBJ2-2,TRBV30,13,-,TGTGCCTGGGGCAGGGGGGACACCGGGGAGCTGTTTTTT,CAWGRGDTGELFF
-,TRBJ1-1,TRBV19,13,-,TGTGCCAGTAGCCAACAGATGAACACTGAAGCTTTCTTT,CASSQQMNTEAFF
-,TRBJ2-7,TRBV11-2,13,-,TGTGCCAGCAGCTTAGAAGGGTGGGGGGAGCAGTACTTC,CASSLEGWGEQYF
-,TRBJ1-4,TRBV30,15,TRBD1,TGTGCCTGGAGTGTAGGGACAGGGACTAATGAAAAACTGTTTTTT,CAWSVGTGTNEKLFF
-,TRBJ1-2,TRBV5-1,14,-,TGCGCCAGCAGCTTGTCATCAGGTGCTTATGGCTACACCTTC,CASSLSSGAYGYTF
-,TRBJ2-2,TRBV5-1,15,TRBD1,TGCGCCAGCAGCCCGGGACAGGGAGGCACCGGGGAGCTGTTTTTT,CASSPGQGGTGELFF
-,TRBJ2-5,TRBV6-5,14,TRBD1,TGTGCCAGCGGAGGGACAGGGGTCGGAGAGACCCAGTACTTC,CASGGTGVGETQYF
few,TRBJ1-6,TRBV7-9,13,-,TGTGCCAGCAGCTTAATGTGGGATTCACCCCTCCACTTT,CASSLMWDSPLHF
-,TRBJ1-1,TRBV2,14,TRBD1,TGTGCCAGCAGGGACGGACAGGGGGCGACTGAAGCTTTCTTT,CASRDGQGATEAFF
-,TRBJ2-3,TRBV18,15,TRBD2,TGTGCCAGCTCACCAGGACTAGCGGGGGCAGATACGCAGTATTTT,CASSPGLAGADTQYF
-,TRBJ2-5,TRBV28,15,TRBD2,TGTGCCAGCAGTTCCAGCGGGGGTTACCAAGAGACCCAGTACTTC,CASSSSGGYQETQYF
-,TRBJ1-2,TRBV10-2,11,-,TGCGCCAGCAATGGGAACTATGGCTACACCTTC,CASNGNYGYTF
-,TRBJ1-6,TRBV9,16,-,TGTGCCAGCAGCGTAGACGGAGGGAACACAAATTCACCCCTCCACTTT,CASSVDGGNTNSPLHF
few,TRBJ1-2,TRBV18,15,-,TGTGCCAGCTCACCCTCCGGACAATTCACCTATGGCTACACCTTC,CASSPSGQFTYGYTF
-,TRBJ2-7,TRBV6-6,16,TRBD1,TGTGCCAGCAGTTACAGTTCCGGGACAGGGGCCTACGAGCAGTACTTC,CASSYSSGTGAYEQYF
-,TRBJ1-4,TRBV2,14,-,TGTGCCAGCAGGCCAAATCGACAGGAGGAAAAACTGTTTTTT,CASRPNRQEEKLFF
-,TRBJ1-2,TRBV10-3,13,-,TGTGCCATCAGCTACAGGGTTGAGGATGGCTACACCTTC,CAISYRVEDGYTF
-,TRBJ1-4,TRBV7-9,15,-,TGTGCCAGCAGCATTATGACAGCCACTAATGAAAAACTGTTTTTT,CASSIMTATNEKLFF
-,TRBJ2-1,TRBV20-1,11,-,TGCAGTGCTAGATCCCGTAATGAGCAGTTCTTC,CSARSRNEQFF
-,TRBJ1-4,TRBV7-9,14,-,TGTGCCAGCAGCCAAACAGGTGGGGATGAAAAACTGTTTTTT,CASSQTGGDEKLFF
-,TRBJ2-7,TRBV5-8,11,-,TGTGCCAGCAGCCTGGCCGGGGAGCAGTACTTC,CASSLAGEQYF
-,TRBJ2-4,TRBV30,12,-,TGTGCTTGGAATGAAGCCAAAAACATTCAGTACTTC,CAWNEAKNIQYF
-,TRBJ1-1,TRBV30,13,-,TGTGCCTCGAAGTCTAGGGGGAGGACTGAAGCTTTCTTT,CASKSRGRTEAFF
-,TRBJ2-3,TRBV9,15,-,TGTGCCAGCAGCGTATCGATCGGGAGTACAGATACGCAGTATTTT,CASSVSIGSTDTQYF
-,TRBJ1-2,TRBV27,14,TRBD1,TGTGCCAGCAGTTCGGGACAGGGGAACTATGGCTACACCTTC,CASSSGQGNYGYTF
-,TRBJ1-2,TRBV27,14,-,TGTGCCAGCAGTTCCCGGACTGTTAGGGGCGGCTACACCTTC,CASSSRTVRGGYTF
-,TRBJ2-3,TRBV5-4,12,-,TGTGCCAGCAGCCGTGACACAGATACGCAGTATTTT,CASSRDTDTQYF